This record concerns one T cell receptor beta chain sequence. Its antigen remains unidentified. Germline loops: CDR1 SGHRS, CDR2 YFSETQ. V shed 0 bases and J shed 5 bases, with 14 bases lying between them. The CDR3 is made up of 15 amino acids. This specimen belongs to a study of cytomegalovirus exposure and HLA in healthy donors. The study, taken as a whole, reports: TCR association rates varied by HLA locus in a later analysis, with DRB1 highest and HLA-C lowest. It was reported that TCR beta sequences correctly inferred the HLA-A and HLA-B alleles for most subjects. Earlier findings revealed that most TCR beta V segments proved productive either about 87% or about 30% of the time.

Researchers ran the PCR with 60 Vbeta and 13 Jbeta primers. Assay used: immunoSEQ multiplex PCR; TCRdb lists only in-frame clones, some missing. The table records more than 75,000 clones, less than 80% of them present only once. The source is a man aged 40-49 years in good health and CMV-seropositive. The sample comprised PBMCs. The chain couples TRBV5-1 to TRBJ1-1; D remains unclear. The CDR3 coding sequence is TGCGCCAGCAGCTTGGCGGCCACGCAGGCGACTGAAGCTTTCTTT. Translated: CASSLAATQATEAFF.